These 3 T cell receptor beta chains share one sample of origin, sequenced in a study of T-cell reconstitution after alpha-beta-depleted transplantation in children. TCRbeta library construction was performed incorporating unique molecular identifiers. TCRdb fed the PCR reads into MiXCR, producing one record per CDR3 protein. The table shows approximately 490,000 distinct CDR3 sequences, with under 15% occurring only once. Sequencing used PBMCs from the stem cell graft donor, obtained from the stem cell graft. The receptors here all came from a human donor who donated a stem cell graft to a child with combined immunodeficiency.

The chain combines TRBV28 with TRBJ1-4; maybe TRBD1 (5 bases). Germline V lookup: CDR1 MDHEN, CDR2 SYDVKM. The CDR3 is made up of 18 amino acids. V was shortened by 5 bases and J by 4 bases, with 23 bases between the two germline ends. CDR3 DNA sequence: TGTGCCAGCAGTCCCGATAAAGGGGAAAGGCCGTTTAATGAAAAACTGTTTTTT. This codes for CASSPDKGERPFNEKLFF.

The V and J genes are TRBV12-3 or TRBV12-4 and TRBJ1-1; a weak D match, TRBD1 (6 bases). V was cut by 1 base and J by 5 bases, with 14 bases left in between. The CDR3 has 15 residues. The CDR3 region is CASSLGWWGPTEAFF. CDR3 DNA sequence: TGTGCCAGCAGTTTAGGATGGTGGGGGCCGACTGAAGCTTTCTTT.

The rearrangement joins TRBV5-1 to TRBJ2-3, with 10 bases matching TRBD2. V shed 0 bases and J 6 bases; nucleotides not matched to a gene: 4. The CDR3 runs 15 residues. Germline V gene sequence: CDR1 SGHRS, CDR2 YFSETQ. CDR3 in amino acids: CASSLETSGLDTQYF. As DNA, the CDR3 is TGCGCCAGCAGCTTGGAGACTAGCGGGTTGGATACGCAGTATTTT. Complete variable domain (other parts from reference TRBV5-1 and TRBJ2-3): KAGVTQTPRYLIKTRGQQVTLSCSPISGHRSVSWYQQTPGQGLQFLFEYFSETQRNKGNFPGRFSGRQFSNSRSEMNVSTLELGDSALYLCASSLETSGLDTQYFGPGTRLTVL.